What follows describes a single T cell receptor (beta chain). Unmatched junction bases numbered 9, after V lost 3 bases and J lost 3 bases. Germline values: CDR1 SGDLS, CDR2 YYNGEE. The length of the CDR3 is 16 residues. The data were obtained in a study of blood T cell repertoires in COVID-19. Background on the study: Researchers got acute and convalescent COVID-19 samples from the United States, Italy and Spain. PBMCs, B-cell-depleted T cells, or T cells provided the cDNA or gDNA that made up the material.

This table comes from immunoSEQ multiplex PCR, and its TCRdb copy is limited to in-frame clones, with some not included. This sample yields about 14,000 clones, of which over 70% are seen a single time; under 30% belongs to the top ten. Sequencing input: peripheral blood. The chain is built from TRBV9 and TRBJ2-3, with 8 bases aligning to TRBD2. This receptor was taken from a human donor in a cohort sampled during active COVID-19. The CDR3 DNA reads as TGTGCCAGCAGCGGCCTCAGCGGGAGTGGAACAGATACGCAGTATTTT. Its translation: CASSGLSGSGTDTQYF.